This note documents a single T cell receptor (beta chain) sequence. The sample is drawn from a study of low-dose radiotherapy and immunotherapy resistance in tumors. The length of the CDR3 is 15 residues. Trimming pared 5 bases from V and 2 bases from J, leaving 14 bases between. CDR1 is SGHAT and CDR2 is FQNNGV in the germline V gene. Both TCRalpha and TCRbeta chains were reverse transcribed with V-gene-specific primers. TCR amplification involved approximately 20 PCR cycles with a constant-region primer and V-primer adapter. TCRdb redid the calling of the reads with MiXCR, one entry per CDR3 protein. The profile shows 60,000 to 90,000 distinct CDR3 sequences, around 30% of them singletons. The time point: before trial treatment. Every donor was treated with nivolumab, ipilimumab, aspirin, low-dose cyclophosphamide and also low-dose radiotherapy.

This receptor was obtained from a female donor with ovarian cancer. The gene calls are TRBV11-2 and TRBJ2-3; D is possibly TRBD2 (6 bases). The sequenced sample was PBMCs, obtained before treatment. In DNA, the CDR3 is TGTGCCAGCAGCCCCGCTGGGGGGTCCACAGATACGCAGTATTTT. Amino acids: CASSPAGGSTDTQYF.